The 9 T cell receptor beta chains reported below all come from one sample, sequenced in a study of vaccination effects on CD4 cells after COVID-19. Culturing for ten to eleven days preceded CD4+ T cell isolation. Each participant received a vaccine that was either BNT162b2 or mRNA-1273, given as two doses. Which antigens these TCRs recognize remains unknown. Repertoires were generated with immunoSEQ multiplex PCR, while TCRdb's copy carries only in-frame clones and drops some. The sample lists about 40,000 clones, under 70% occurring once. The sequences come from CD4+ T cells from PBMCs cultured without peptide, collected after COVID-19 vaccination. The receptors derive from a human donor who received a COVID-19 vaccine.

Notes on this clone: An end of the junction differs from the germline gene, which may be a read error. The chain is built from TRBV3-1 (or the pseudogene TRBV3-2) and TRBJ2-7, with no clear D. CDR3 size: 12 residues. Per germline, CDR1 LGHDT and CDR2 YNNKEL (reference sequence). CDR3 sequence reads: CASSQVSHEQYF. The CDR3 coding sequence is TGTGCCAGCAGCCAAGTCTCCCACGAGCAGTACTTC.

The chain couples TRBV2 to TRBJ2-5, with TRBD1 identical over 10 bases. Looked up from germline, CDR1 is SNHLY and CDR2 is FYNNEI. This CDR3 has 13 residues. Trimming removed 7 bases from V and 5 bases from J; junction bases left unmatched: 4. DNA for the CDR3: TGTGCCAGCATGACAGGGGGCGAGGAGACCCAGTACTTC. It codes for CASMTGGEETQYF. Full variable domain (rest looked up from reference TRBV2 and TRBJ2-5): EPEVTQTPSHQVTQMGQEVILRCVPISNHLYFYWYRQILGQKVEFLVSFYNNEISEKSEIFDDQFSVERPDGSNFTLKIRSTKLEDSAMYFCASMTGGEETQYFGPGTRLLVL.

V and J are TRBV12-3 or TRBV12-4 and TRBJ1-1, with unresolved D. There are 13 residues in the CDR3. With 5 bases removed from V and 1 base from J, the gap between germline ends came to 8 bases. The CDR3 loop is CASSRTGNTEAFF. The CDR3 DNA reads TGTGCCAGCAGTAGGACGGGGAACACTGAAGCTTTCTTT.

The chain has TRBV11-2 and TRBJ2-3, with a weak D call TRBD2 (5 bases). The germline V and J ends were trimmed by 2 bases and 4 bases, with 13 bases remaining between them. The CDR3 runs to 15 residues. Germline CDR1 is SGHAT and CDR2 is FQNNGV. The CDR3 here is CASSLNAGLPDTQYF. The CDR3, as DNA: TGTGCCAGCAGCTTAAATGCGGGTTTACCAGATACGCAGTATTTT.

This clone occurred a few times. V usage is TRBV5-1 and J usage is TRBJ2-3; 10 positions match TRBD2. The CDR3 sequence is 18 residues long. The V gene's germline CDR1 is SGHRS and CDR2 YFSETQ. V was clipped by 0 bases and J by 2 bases; unmatched bases: 9. In DNA form, the CDR3 reads TGCGCCAGCAGCTTGGAAAGCGGGAGGGCCGGGGACACAGATACGCAGTATTTT. It encodes CASSLESGRAGDTDTQYF.

This chain connects TRBV5-1 to TRBJ1-1; D is uncertain. This CDR3 contains 15 residues. Trimming stripped 0 bases from V and 3 bases from J, with 12 bases between. CDR1 and CDR2 from the germline V gene are SGHRS and YFSETQ. The CDR3 protein is CASSLVPLSHTEAFF. CDR3 DNA sequence: TGCGCCAGCAGCTTGGTCCCCCTGAGCCACACTGAAGCTTTCTTT.

This sequence joins TRBV18 and TRBJ1-2, with 9 nucleotides matching TRBD1. This CDR3 spans 16 amino acids. The germline V gene encodes CDR1 KGHSH and CDR2 LQKENI. Trimming removed 0 bases from V and 5 bases from J; junction bases left unmatched: 7. CDR3 loop: CASSPPGQGIGYGYTF. Here the CDR3 DNA reads TGTGCCAGCTCACCACCGGGACAGGGAATTGGGTATGGCTACACCTTC.

The rearrangement links TRBV19 to TRBJ1-6, with 7 bases identical to TRBD1. Germline CDR1 reads LNHDA; CDR2 reads SQIVND (reference sequence). This CDR3 contains 15 residues. With V trimmed by 5 bases and J by 7 bases, 8 bases remained unmatched. CDR3 nucleotides: TGTGCCAGTAGTCCCAGGGGGAACGGGAATTCACCCCTCCACTTT. This gives the protein CASSPRGNGNSPLHF.

The chain links TRBV2 to TRBJ2-1; maybe TRBD1 (5 bases). Germline V CDR1 and CDR2: SNHLY, FYNNEI. The CDR3 extends over 15 amino acids. V was trimmed by 2 bases and J by 1 base, leaving 9 bases between them. CDR3 nucleotide sequence: TGTGCCAGCAGTGAACCCAGGGCATCCTACAATGAGCAGTTCTTC. It codes for CASSEPRASYNEQFF. The whole variable domain, filled in from reference TRBV2 and TRBJ2-1, reads EPEVTQTPSHQVTQMGQEVILRCVPISNHLYFYWYRQILGQKVEFLVSFYNNEISEKSEIFDDQFSVERPDGSNFTLKIRSTKLEDSAMYFCASSEPRASYNEQFFGPGTRLTVL.